This is a list of T cell receptor beta chains from one sample in a study of T cells in Graves' hyperthyroidism and ophthalmopathy. MiXCR was run by TCRdb on the multiplex PCR reads, yielding one entry per CDR3 protein. The data hold roughly 650,000 distinct CDR3 sequences, with about a sixth observed a single time. The sequencing sample was made of blood. The receptors derive from a woman between 35 and 50 years old with Graves' ophthalmopathy. Both conserved end residues are part of each CDR3. A D gene is named only where the DNA matches it firmly. Clone size is not always given. Where it is, it says once, few, many or a class for expanded clones.

d_gene,abundance,j_gene,v_gene,CDR3aa,CDR3nt
TRBD1,few,TRBJ2-1,TRBV30,CAWTLGGQGRHNEQFF,TGTGCCTGGACCCTCGGGGGACAGGGAAGACACAATGAGCAGTTCTTC
-,-,TRBJ1-2,TRBV2,CASSDSYYGYTF,TGTGCCAGCAGTGATAGTTACTATGGCTACACCTTC
-,-,TRBJ2-1,TRBV7-8,CASSFSTYFYNEQFF,TGTGCCAGCAGCTTTTCGACATATTTCTACAATGAGCAGTTCTTC
-,-,TRBJ1-5,TRBV6-1,CASSEAWAGVSNQPQHF,TGTGCCAGCAGTGAAGCGTGGGCAGGGGTTAGCAATCAGCCCCAGCATTTT
-,-,TRBJ1-2,TRBV5-1,CASSYTGGSGGYTF,TGCGCCAGCAGTTATACGGGGGGGAGCGGCGGCTACACCTTC
TRBD1,many,TRBJ1-1,TRBV2,CASSDRGLVEAFF,TGTGCCAGCTCAGACAGGGGGCTTGTTGAAGCTTTCTTT
-,-,TRBJ1-2,TRBV20-1,CSARGKVGYGYTF,TGCAGTGCTAGGGGAAAAGTAGGCTATGGCTACACCTTC
-,many,TRBJ2-3,TRBV24-1,CATSDFGRQASRTDTQYF,TGTGCCACCAGTGATTTCGGGCGACAGGCCTCGCGCACAGATACGCAGTATTTT
-,-,TRBJ2-2,TRBV29-1,CSATPANTGELFF,TGCAGCGCAACCCCCGCGAACACCGGGGAGCTGTTTTTT
-,many,TRBJ2-4,TRBV2,CASSDNIQYF,TGTGCCAGCAGTGACAACATTCAGTACTTC
TRBD1,-,TRBJ1-1,TRBV3-1,CASSQDRELNTEAFF,TGTGCCAGCAGCCAGGACAGGGAATTGAACACTGAAGCTTTCTTT
-,-,TRBJ2-5,TRBV9,CASSVEDSSWETQYF,TGTGCCAGCAGCGTAGAGGACTCATCTTGGGAGACCCAGTACTTC
TRBD1,many,TRBJ1-5,TRBV2,CASSERTGNGNQPQHF,TGTGCCAGCAGTGAACGGACAGGGAATGGCAATCAGCCCCAGCATTTT
-,-,TRBJ1-3,TRBV20-1,CSARKGWGTAGNTIYF,TGCAGTGCTAGAAAAGGCTGGGGGACTGCTGGAAACACCATATATTTT
-,-,TRBJ2-2,TRBV18,CASSPPIGELFF,TGTGCCAGCTCACCACCCATCGGGGAGCTGTTTTTT
TRBD1,-,TRBJ1-1,TRBV14,CASSQALFRGWTEAFF,TGTGCCAGCAGCCAAGCACTTTTCAGGGGGTGGACTGAAGCTTTCTTT
-,many,TRBJ2-7,TRBV6-1,CASSDGSGAHEQYF,TGTGCCAGCAGTGATGGCTCCGGGGCCCACGAGCAGTACTTC
-,many,TRBJ2-1,TRBV30,CACPGLYNEQFF,TGTGCCTGTCCTGGACTCTACAATGAGCAGTTCTTC
-,many,TRBJ1-5,TRBV6-2/TRBV6-3,CASNRQNNQPQHF,TGTGCCAGCAACAGGCAAAATAATCAGCCCCAGCATTTT
TRBD2,many,TRBJ2-7,TRBV5-1,CASSLTSGTMVMEQYF,TGCGCCAGCAGCTTGACTAGCGGGACTATGGTTATGGAGCAGTACTTC
TRBD1,many,TRBJ1-6,TRBV12-3/TRBV12-4,CASSSSLGTGSRSPLHF,TGTGCCAGCAGCTCCAGCCTCGGGACAGGGAGTAGGTCACCCCTCCACTTT
TRBD1,-,TRBJ1-2,TRBV12-3/TRBV12-4,CASSPLETGSRGYTF,TGTGCCAGCAGCCCCCTCGAGACAGGGAGCCGAGGCTACACCTTC
-,-,TRBJ2-7,TRBV4-1,CASRQTGSYEQYF,TGCGCCAGCAGACAGACAGGTTCCTACGAGCAGTACTTC
-,few,TRBJ2-4,TRBV6-1,CASPVHCNIQYF,TGTGCCAGCCCTGTACATTGTAACATTCAGTACTTC
-,many,TRBJ2-1,TRBV7-2,CASSLAGSLGIYNEQFF,TGTGCCAGCAGCTTAGCAGGCTCTCTTGGCATTTACAATGAGCAGTTCTTC
TRBD2,-,TRBJ2-3,TRBV14,CASSLNLRTSGRADTQYF,TGTGCCAGCAGCCTCAACCTACGGACTAGCGGGAGGGCGGATACGCAGTATTTT
-,few,TRBJ2-1,TRBV6-6,CASSYPLLVSTPLNEQFF,TGTGCCAGCAGTTACCCCCTGCTAGTTTCAACTCCCCTCAATGAGCAGTTCTTC
-,many,TRBJ2-1,TRBV7-9,CASSRDTNEQFF,TGTGCCAGCAGCAGGGACACCAATGAGCAGTTCTTC
-,-,TRBJ2-3,TRBV20-1,CSARDIGDGTDTQYF,TGCAGTGCTAGAGATATAGGGGACGGCACAGATACGCAGTATTTT
-,many,TRBJ2-1,TRBV6-6,CASSYGRSSYNEQFF,TGTGCCAGCAGTTACGGCAGATCCTCCTACAATGAGCAGTTCTTC
-,many,TRBJ2-1,TRBV5-1,CASSLELNPEQFF,TGCGCCAGCAGCTTGGAACTGAACCCCGAGCAGTTCTTC
-,few,TRBJ1-1,TRBV9,CASSVVVGYTEAFF,TGTGCCAGCAGCGTAGTAGTAGGGTACACTGAAGCTTTCTTT
-,-,TRBJ1-3,TRBV7-3,CASSLNGGAGNTIYF,TGTGCCAGCAGCTTAAATGGGGGGGCTGGAAACACCATATATTTT
-,many,TRBJ2-3,TRBV12-3/TRBV12-4,CASSSGTANTQYF,TGTGCCAGCAGTTCCGGGACTGCTAATACGCAGTATTTT
TRBD1,many,TRBJ1-1,TRBV18,CASSLNRGQGLNTEAFF,TGTGCCAGCTCTCTGAACAGGGGGCAGGGCCTGAACACTGAAGCTTTCTTT
TRBD2,many,TRBJ2-2,TRBV2,CASGASGEGGELFF,TGTGCCAGCGGGGCTAGCGGGGAGGGCGGGGAGCTGTTTTTT
TRBD1,few,TRBJ1-2,TRBV6-1,CASRRTGGFYYGYTF,TGTGCCAGCAGAAGGACAGGAGGGTTCTACTATGGCTACACCTTC
TRBD2,-,TRBJ2-7,TRBV6-5,CASSYPGKAGIFEQYF,TGTGCCAGTAGTTACCCCGGTAAAGCGGGAATCTTCGAGCAGTACTTC
-,-,TRBJ1-2,TRBV19,CASSKTGYDYTF,TGTGCCAGTAGTAAAACAGGGTATGACTACACCTTC
TRBD2,many,TRBJ2-7,TRBV2,CASSEPGSGATYEQYF,TGTGCCAGCAGTGAACCGGGTAGCGGGGCTACCTACGAGCAGTACTTC
-,many,TRBJ2-3,TRBV10-3,CAISEGGSLRSDTQYF,TGTGCCATCAGTGAAGGAGGGAGCCTTAGGTCAGATACGCAGTATTTT
-,many,TRBJ2-5,TRBV7-9,CASSASHSGETQYF,TGTGCCAGCAGCGCCTCTCACTCCGGAGAGACCCAGTACTTC
-,many,TRBJ2-3,TRBV12-3/TRBV12-4,CASSLWGITDTQYF,TGTGCCAGCAGTCTCTGGGGGATTACAGATACGCAGTATTTT
TRBD2,-,TRBJ2-2,TRBV20-1,CSARKEGTSGKVGELFF,TGCAGTGCACGGAAAGAGGGGACTAGCGGGAAGGTCGGGGAGCTGTTTTTT
-,many,TRBJ1-1,TRBV7-2,CASSEQVEAFF,TGTGCCAGCAGCGAACAGGTTGAAGCTTTCTTT
-,few,TRBJ1-1,TRBV6-5,CASSYSKRAGTEVFF,TGTGCCAGCAGTTACTCGAAAAGGGCCGGCACTGAAGTTTTCTTT
-,few,TRBJ2-7,TRBV7-3,CASSLSPTGEQYF,TGTGCCAGCAGCTTATCCCCCACGGGGGAGCAGTACTTC
-,many,TRBJ1-1,TRBV12-3/TRBV12-4,CASKLAGDTEAFF,TGTGCCAGCAAGCTCGCCGGGGACACTGAAGCTTTCTTT
-,many,TRBJ2-3,TRBV5-6,CASSLMLTGNTDTQYF,TGTGCCAGCAGCTTGATGCTAACTGGGAACACAGATACGCAGTATTTT
TRBD2,-,TRBJ2-1,TRBV5-1,CASTLGGLYNEQFF,TGCGCCAGCACCCTGGGGGGGTTGTACAATGAGCAGTTCTTC
TRBD1,few,TRBJ1-1,TRBV5-8,CASSSENGTDIRNTEAFF,TGTGCCAGCAGCTCGGAGAACGGGACAGATATCAGGAACACTGAAGCTTTCTTT
TRBD1,-,TRBJ2-3,TRBV6-5,CASSYEAGGRDTQYF,TGTGCCAGCAGTTACGAGGCAGGGGGCCGGGATACGCAGTATTTT
TRBD1,-,TRBJ2-5,TRBV20-1,CSADVPTGGRETQYF,TGCAGTGCTGACGTACCCACAGGGGGTCGGGAGACCCAGTACTTC
TRBD1,many,TRBJ1-2,TRBV18,CASSPTGGPYGYTF,TGTGCCAGCTCACCCACAGGGGGACCCTATGGCTACACCTTC
-,-,TRBJ2-1,TRBV25-1,CASSESFSPEQFF,TGTGCCAGCAGTGAATCCTTTTCTCCTGAGCAGTTCTTC
-,-,TRBJ2-5,TRBV28,CASSITLTGLETQYF,TGTGCCAGCAGTATAACCCTAACAGGGCTAGAGACCCAGTACTTC
TRBD2,many,TRBJ2-5,TRBV12-3/TRBV12-4,CASRLGTSGRGETQYF,TGTGCCAGCAGACTCGGGACTAGCGGGAGAGGAGAGACCCAGTACTTC